This TCR beta chain was profiled in a study of regulatory T cells in long-lasting Graves disease. The table lists this clonotype with a few counts. This CDR3 comprises 14 residues. CDR1 is MNHEY, CDR2 SVGEGT, per germline. V dropped 1 base and J dropped 6 bases, with 11 bases sitting between them. The time point was: newly diagnosed GD, antithyroid drugs for less than 3 months. PBMCs provided the RNA from which the TCR library was made. Per American Thyroid Association guidelines, Graves' disease was diagnosed. Arm-PCR of CDR3 regions with iRepertoire HTBI primers generated TCR beta libraries. A single record per CDR3 protein comes from TCRdb applying MiXCR to the multiplex PCR reads. In the table there are some 350,000 distinct CDR3 sequences, 15% to 20% of which are singletons. These data also formed part of another study, on T cells in Graves' hyperthyroidism and ophthalmopathy. That source notes: A model of 13 V-J pairs discriminated ophthalmopathy from stable hyperthyroidism.

The material was peripheral blood mononuclear cells (PBMCs), obtained at new diagnosis, from a patient treated with antithyroid drugs. The receptor was derived from a woman between 18 and 30 years old with Graves disease. The genes are TRBV6-2 or TRBV6-3 and TRBJ2-3; D might be TRBD2 (6 bases). In nucleotides, the CDR3 is TGTGCCAGCAGTTACTACGGGAGCCGGGATACGCAGTATTTT. The encoded protein is CASSYYGSRDTQYF.